This TCR beta chain was captured by sequencing in a study of blood T cell repertoires in COVID-19. Germline V lookup: CDR1 LNHDA, CDR2 SQIVND (reference sequence). V was clipped by 5 bases and J by 0 bases; unmatched bases: 12. The CDR3 covers 19 residues. In the source study's methods: By means of reference gene primer amplification, nucleated cell counts were estimated. The table came from immunoSEQ multiplex PCR; TCRdb's copy has only in-frame clones and leaves some out. V, J and clone size are those of that table, while D and trimming were read from the DNA. This sample has about 270,000 clones, with approximately 90% found just once.

The sequence was collected from a man aged 35 to 55 who had been exposed to COVID-19. This chain uses TRBV19 with TRBJ2-7; 14 positions match TRBD2. The sequenced material came from PBMCs or T cells enriched from blood (not recorded which). For the CDR3, the DNA is TGTGCCAGTAGTCCCTCCCCGGGACTAGCGGGAGTAAACTCCTACGAGCAGTACTTC. It yields the protein CASSPSPGLAGVNSYEQYF.